This TCR beta chain was found in a study of blood T cell repertoires in COVID-19. Study in general: Samples of COVID-19 (acute and convalescent) were obtained from the United States, Italy and Spain. The cDNA or gDNA used as material had been derived from T cells, B-cell-depleted T cells, or PBMCs.

Original processing methods: It was from reference gene primer amplification that nucleated cell counts were estimated. Generated by immunoSEQ multiplex PCR, the TCRdb table keeps only in-frame clones and is missing some. The V and J calls and clone size come from that table; D and trimming were worked out from the DNA. The sample yields approximately 200,000 clones, approximately 91% seen once. V was pared by 10 bases and J by 0 bases, with 6 bases between. This CDR3 has 12 amino acids. Germline V lookup: CDR1 LGHDT, CDR2 YNNKEL (reference sequence). This receptor was obtained from a man aged 70 or older with active or convalescent COVID-19. The source material was peripheral blood. This chain connects TRBV3-1 (or the pseudogene TRBV3-2) to TRBJ1-4; D not resolved. The CDR3 sequence: CATGTTNEKLFF. The CDR3 coding sequence is TGTGCCACGGGGACAACTAATGAAAAACTGTTTTTT.